Listed here are 31 T cell receptor beta chains from one sample, sequenced in a study of beta chain features in type 1 diabetes. Notes on the study in general: Moderate yet significant TCRB CDR3 shortening was seen in Type 1 diabetes patients in all four CD4+ subsets.

Every bit of the isolated RNA underwent reverse transcription, so sequencing read expressed TCRB transcripts. The repertoire was sequenced with immunoSEQ multiplex PCR; TCRdb's copy has only in-frame clones and lacks some. The table has 95,000 to 110,000 clones, under 30% seen once. These receptors' antigens are unknown. Sample: central memory CD4+ T cells from blood. Receptors originate from a woman in her late teens or twenties with type 1 diabetes.

This chain joins TRBV9 and TRBJ1-2; D might be TRBD1 (5 bases). V was cut by 0 bases and J by 4 bases, with 10 bases left in between. The CDR3 has 14 residues. CDR1 is SGDLS and CDR2 is YYNGEE in the germline V gene. In DNA form, the CDR3 reads TGTGCCAGCAGCGTAGGGGACTCTGGCTATGGCTACACCTTC. Its protein product is CASSVGDSGYGYTF.

The chain joins TRBV15 to TRBJ2-1; 11 bases match TRBD2. This CDR3 region has 17 residues. Germline V lookup: CDR1 LNHNV, CDR2 YYDKDF (reference sequence). V dropped 2 bases and J dropped 4; count of bases not matched to a gene: 7. The CDR3 loop is CATSRLKGTSGYNEQFF. CDR3 DNA: TGTGCCACCAGCAGATTGAAAGGGACTAGCGGTTACAATGAGCAGTTCTTC.

J is TRBJ2-3 and V is TRBV11-2; D remains unclear. Trimming removed 5 bases at V and 0 bases at J, with 15 bases between. Germline V gene sequence: CDR1 SGHAT, CDR2 FQNNGV. The CDR3 loop spans 16 amino acids. The CDR3 here is CASSPRAAPSTDTQYF. CDR3 sequence (DNA): TGTGCCAGCAGCCCCCGAGCTGCCCCTAGCACAGATACGCAGTATTTT.

This clone was seen only a few times. The J gene is TRBJ2-4, the V gene TRBV7-2, with 8 bases identical to TRBD1. The length of the CDR3 is 17 residues. In germline, CDR1 is SGHTA, CDR2 FQGNSA. J was trimmed by 0 bases and V by 5 bases; bases with no gene match: 9. This CDR3 is CASSAGQGGIAKNIQYF. The CDR3 nucleotides are TGTGCCAGCAGCGCCGGACAGGGTGGAATAGCCAAAAACATTCAGTACTTC.

The gene calls are TRBV10-3 and TRBJ1-2; 8 bases map to TRBD1. In germline, CDR1 is ENHRY, CDR2 SYGVKD. Germline trimming cut 2 bases from V and 8 bases from J; bases unmatched to any gene: 4. This CDR3 has 13 residues. CDR3 bases: TGTGCCATCAGTGAGGGACAGGGAAGCGGCTACACCTTC. It codes for CAISEGQGSGYTF.

This clone was seen more than once but under ten times. Here the CDR3 reads CASSYSSGLYNEQFF. In DNA, the CDR3 is TGTGCCAGCAGTTACTCTAGCGGACTTTACAATGAGCAGTTCTTC. The J gene is TRBJ2-1, the V gene TRBV6-5; tentatively, D is TRBD2 (6 bases). Trimming took 0 bases from V and 4 from J, leaving 10 bases between them. CDR1 and CDR2 from the germline V gene are MNHEY and SVGAGI. This CDR3 contains 15 residues.

The chain uses TRBV30 and TRBJ1-1; the match to TRBD1 covers 9 bases. With 4 bases clipped from V and 11 bases from J, the junction kept 5 bases outside the gene matches. This CDR3 is 11 amino acids long. CDR1 is GTSNPN and CDR2 is SVGIG in the germline V gene (reference sequence). The CDR3 DNA reads as TGTGCCTGGAACAGGGGGCCTTCCGCTTTCTTT. Amino acids: CAWNRGPSAFF.

This clone came up once. The V call is TRBV11-2, the J call TRBJ2-5; TRBD1 aligns across 11 bases. The junction had 6 bases not matched to a gene; V was cut back by 2 bases and J by 4 bases. The germline gives CDR1 SGHAT, CDR2 FQNNGV. The CDR3 totals 16 residues. CDR3 amino acids: CASSLSRTGGGETQYF. DNA for the CDR3: TGTGCCAGCAGCTTATCGAGGACAGGGGGCGGAGAGACCCAGTACTTC. Full variable domain (remainder filled in from reference TRBV11-2 and TRBJ2-5): EAGVAQSPRYKIIEKRQSVAFWCNPISGHATLYWYQQILGQGPKLLIQFQNNGVVDDSQLPKDRFSAERLKGVDSTLKIQPAKLEDSAVYLCASSLSRTGGGETQYFGPGTRLLVL.

The rearrangement joins TRBV5-4 to TRBJ2-7; TRBD2 might be the D (5 bases). V gave up 4 bases and J gave up 5 bases, with 19 bases separating them. The CDR3 contains 15 residues. Germline CDR1 is SGHNT and CDR2 is YYREEE (reference sequence). The CDR3 region is CASSPDMLALHEQYF. CDR3 nucleotide sequence: TGTGCCAGCAGCCCCGACATGCTAGCTCTGCACGAGCAGTACTTC. The full variable domain, in which reference TRBV5-4 and TRBJ2-7 provide the parts outside the CDR3, is ETGVTQSPTHLIKTRGQQVTLRCSSQSGHNTVSWYQQALGQGPQFIFQYYREEENGRGNFPPRFSGLQFPNYSSELNVNALELDDSALYLCASSPDMLALHEQYFGPGTRLTVT.

This clone was counted only a few times. This sequence joins TRBV12-5 and TRBJ2-1; TRBD1 aligns across 9 bases. The length of the CDR3 is 17 residues. After removal of 0 bases from V and 6 bases from J, the junction contained 9 bases not matched to a gene. Germline values: CDR1 LGHNT, CDR2 FRNRAP. The DNA of the CDR3 is TGTGCTAGTGGTTTGGTACCCGGGACAGGGTCTAGCAATGAGCAGTTCTTC. Protein product: CASGLVPGTGSSNEQFF.

This clone was recorded a few times. V gene TRBV5-4 combines with J gene TRBJ2-3; weak D call: TRBD2 (6 bases). V was pared by 3 bases and J by 6 bases, with 17 bases between. The germline CDR1 and CDR2 sequences are SGHNT and YYREEE (reference sequence). This CDR3 comprises 15 residues. CDR3 sequence (DNA): TGTGCCAGCAGCTCGGGCGGGATCGGGGCGGATACGCAGTATTTT. Translating gives CASSSGGIGADTQYF.

The J gene is TRBJ2-1, the V gene TRBV2; 7 nucleotides line up with TRBD1. Germline lookup yields CDR1 SNHLY and CDR2 FYNNEI. This CDR3 spans 14 amino acids. V dropped 8 bases and J dropped 2; count of bases not matched to a gene: 6. DNA for the CDR3: TGTGCCAGCGCCCGACAGGGAGCCTACAATGAGCAGTTCTTC. This sequence encodes CASARQGAYNEQFF.

The chain carries TRBV5-1 and TRBJ2-3; 7 nucleotides line up with TRBD1. After removal of 4 bases from V and 6 bases from J, the junction contained 5 bases not matched to a gene. Germline loops: CDR1 SGHRS, CDR2 YFSETQ. This CDR3 has 13 residues. The chain's CDR3 is CASSVDRVDTQYF. The DNA of the CDR3 is TGCGCCAGCAGCGTTGACAGGGTCGATACGCAGTATTTT.

This clone was counted a few times. V is TRBV29-1 and J is TRBJ1-1, with D unresolved. This CDR3 contains 13 residues. Germline V gene data show CDR1 as SQVTM and CDR2 as ANQGSEA. Trimming took off 4 bases at V and 12 bases at J, with 21 bases between the two ends. The CDR3 nucleotides read TGCAGCGTTGTCAAAAGATACGGGGAGGGTTCTTTCTTT. The encoded protein is CSVVKRYGEGSFF.

This clone was seen a handful of times. This rearrangement joins TRBV18 to TRBJ1-5, with TRBD1 as a possible D gene (6 bases). In germline, CDR1 is KGHSH, CDR2 LQKENI. The CDR3 extends over 17 amino acids. With 2 bases removed from V and 4 bases from J, the gap between germline ends came to 18 bases. CDR3 sequence: CASSPGSRADRNQPQHF. CDR3 nucleotides: TGTGCCAGCTCACCAGGTTCCCGAGCCGACAGGAATCAGCCCCAGCATTTT.

This clone appeared a few times. Here the CDR3 reads CASSPRGTSGRTSEQFF. In nucleotides, the CDR3 is TGTGCCAGCAGCCCTAGGGGTACTAGCGGGAGGACTAGTGAGCAGTTCTTC. The chain joins TRBV7-2 to TRBJ2-1; 12 positions agree with TRBD2. CDR3 length: 17 residues. V trimming: 5 bases; J trimming: 9 bases; junction bases outside the gene matches: 14. Germline CDR1 and CDR2: SGHTA and FQGNSA.

This clone was picked up many times. J is TRBJ2-1 and V is TRBV30; possibly TRBD1 for D (6 bases). Germline V gene lookup returns CDR1 GTSNPN and CDR2 SVGIG (reference sequence). The CDR3 runs to 11 residues. The V end lost 4 bases, the J end lost 11 bases, and 12 bases lay between the germline ends. CDR3 in amino acids: CAWIGQRQQFF. The CDR3 coding sequence is TGTGCCTGGATAGGACAGCGTCAGCAGTTCTTC.

This chain links TRBV5-4 with TRBJ2-1, with a tentative D call TRBD2 (5 bases). Germline assignment: CDR1 SGHNT and CDR2 YYREEE (reference sequence). Trimming shortened V by 0 bases and J by 13 bases, and 17 bases separated the two germline ends. CDR3 length: 14 amino acids. The CDR3 protein is CASSLGSVSGIQFF. The DNA for the CDR3 is TGTGCCAGCAGCTTGGGATCGGTCTCGGGGATACAGTTCTTC.

This clone was picked up a small number of times. The J gene is TRBJ2-6, the V gene TRBV7-2; 10 bases are a match to TRBD2. Germline V gene lookup returns CDR1 SGHTA and CDR2 FQGNSA. With 6 bases clipped from V and 0 bases from J, the junction kept 8 bases outside the gene matches. The CDR3 has 18 amino acids. DNA for the CDR3: TGTGCCAGCAGTCTAAGAGCGGGAGGGGGCTCTGGGGCCAACGTCCTGACTTTC. Translation gives CASSLRAGGGSGANVLTF.

This clone was counted a few times. V is TRBV7-9 and J is TRBJ1-1, with 8 bases identical to TRBD1. Losses at the gene ends were 5 bases for V and 1 base for J; bases not matched to a gene: 6. The germline V gene has CDR1 SEHNR and CDR2 FQNEAQ (reference sequence). CDR3 length equals 15 residues. CDR3 amino acids: CASSPKDRENTEAFF. DNA of the CDR3: TGTGCCAGCAGCCCGAAGGACAGGGAGAACACTGAAGCTTTCTTT.

This clone has just a few counts. The chain employs TRBV5-1 and TRBJ2-1, with D possibly matching TRBD2 (5 bases). The CDR3 is 17 amino acids. V lost 0 bases and J lost 5, with 18 bases in between. Per germline, CDR1 SGHRS and CDR2 YFSETQ. The CDR3 coding sequence is TGCGCCAGCAGCTTGGGTAGCCTGCGGAGGTCCCACAATGAGCAGTTCTTC. Its translation is CASSLGSLRRSHNEQFF. Looking up the rest from reference TRBV5-1 and TRBJ2-1 gives the full variable domain: KAGVTQTPRYLIKTRGQQVTLSCSPISGHRSVSWYQQTPGQGLQFLFEYFSETQRNKGNFPGRFSGRQFSNSRSEMNVSTLELGDSALYLCASSLGSLRRSHNEQFFGPGTRLTVL.

J is TRBJ2-2 and V is TRBV6-5; 8 bases agree with TRBD1. The V segment lost 2 bases and the J segment 2 bases; nucleotides outside the gene matches: 4. This CDR3 spans 16 amino acids. Germline assignment: CDR1 MNHEY and CDR2 SVGAGI. In DNA form, the CDR3 reads TGTGCCAGCAGTTACGGGACAGGCTTTAACACCGGGGAGCTGTTTTTT. Translating gives CASSYGTGFNTGELFF.

The chain joins TRBV7-2 to TRBJ2-1; D gene ambiguous. V lost 5 bases, J lost 12 bases, and 17 bases lay in between. CDR1 is SGHTA and CDR2 is FQGNSA in the germline V gene. This CDR3 comprises 13 residues. The CDR3 is CASSPSPSGRQFF. Written as DNA, the CDR3 is TGTGCCAGCAGCCCCAGCCCGTCAGGAAGGCAGTTCTTC.

This clone was counted a few times. The chain is built from TRBV6-5 and TRBJ2-7, with a weak D call TRBD2 (5 bases). From germline, CDR1 is MNHEY and CDR2 SVGAGI. V lost 9 bases and J lost 1, with 19 bases in between. The CDR3 has 15 residues. The CDR3 DNA follows: TGTGCCAGTAGAGGCCCGGGGTCGGGTTCCTACGAGCAGTACTTC. Its translation: CASRGPGSGSYEQYF.

The chain links TRBV5-6 to TRBJ2-7; 8 bases line up with TRBD2. The CDR3 is 16 amino acids. Trimming removed 3 bases from V and 7 bases from J; junction bases left unmatched: 15. Germline assignment: CDR1 SGHDT and CDR2 YYEEEE. The CDR3 region has the DNA TGTGCCAGCAGCTGGGGGGGTGTAGCGGGATTAAGAGAGCAGTACTTC. Protein product: CASSWGGVAGLREQYF.

The rearrangement links TRBV20-1 to TRBJ2-2; no clear D gene. Between the trimmed V and J ends, which lost 2 bases and 7 bases, there was a span of 5 bases. Germline V gene data show CDR1 as DFQATT and CDR2 as SNEGSKA (reference sequence). CDR3 length: 11 amino acids. CDR3 region: CSARPHGELFF. Written as DNA, the CDR3 is TGCAGTGCTAGACCACACGGGGAGCTGTTTTTT.

There are a few counts of this clone. J is TRBJ2-1 and V is TRBV5-1; D perhaps matches TRBD2 (5 bases). This CDR3 is built from 17 residues. Germline values: CDR1 SGHRS, CDR2 YFSETQ. V lost 4 bases and J lost 8, with 25 bases in between. Written as DNA, the CDR3 is TGCGCCAGCAGCCCCGAGGGCGCGACTTGGGATTCGGATGAGCAGTTCTTC. Its protein product is CASSPEGATWDSDEQFF.

This clone was detected a few times. The rearrangement links TRBV29-1 to TRBJ1-1; D uncertain. The CDR3 length is 13 residues. V gave up 4 bases and J gave up 3 bases, with 12 bases separating them. Germline-derived CDR1 and CDR2 are SQVTM and ANQGSEA. The CDR3 loop is CSVARPRDTEAFF. Here the CDR3 DNA reads TGCAGCGTTGCGAGGCCTCGGGACACTGAAGCTTTCTTT.

In this sample, this clone turned up a few times. The chain has TRBV7-2 and TRBJ2-3; D gene unclear. Germline CDR1 and CDR2: SGHTA and FQGNSA. The CDR3 runs 12 residues. The V end was cut by 5 bases, the J end by 6 bases, with 9 bases between. The DNA of the CDR3 is TGTGCCAGCAGCCCTTACGGGGATACGCAGTATTTT. It yields the protein CASSPYGDTQYF.

V is TRBV9 and J is TRBJ2-3; the D gene is possibly TRBD2 (5 bases). Between the trimmed V and J ends, which lost 0 bases and 2 bases, there was a span of 13 bases. CDR3 length: 16 amino acids. Per the germline V gene, CDR1 is SGDLS and CDR2 is YYNGEE. CDR3 nucleotide sequence: TGTGCCAGCAGCGTAGTCTCTAGCAGGTCCACAGATACGCAGTATTTT. Its translation is CASSVVSSRSTDTQYF.

This clone was counted a few times. The rearrangement uses TRBV5-1 and TRBJ2-3, with 11 positions matching TRBD2. Trimming removed 3 bases from V and 4 bases from J; junction bases left unmatched: 7. Germline V gene data show CDR1 as SGHRS and CDR2 as YFSETQ. The CDR3 contains 16 residues. For the CDR3, the DNA is TGCGCCAGCAGCTCAGATGGACTAGCGGGCTCAGATACGCAGTATTTT. Translation: CASSSDGLAGSDTQYF.